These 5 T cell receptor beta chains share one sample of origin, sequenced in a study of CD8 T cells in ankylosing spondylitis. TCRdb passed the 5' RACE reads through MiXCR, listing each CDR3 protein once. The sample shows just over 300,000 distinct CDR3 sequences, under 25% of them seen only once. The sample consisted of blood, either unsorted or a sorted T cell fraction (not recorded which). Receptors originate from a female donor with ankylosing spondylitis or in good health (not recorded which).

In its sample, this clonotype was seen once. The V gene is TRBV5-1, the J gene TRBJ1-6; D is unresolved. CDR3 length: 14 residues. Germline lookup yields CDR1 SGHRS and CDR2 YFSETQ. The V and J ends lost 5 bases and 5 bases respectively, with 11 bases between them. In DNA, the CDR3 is TGCGCCAGCAGTCGTGGGAGTGATAATTCACCCCTCCACTTT. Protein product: CASSRGSDNSPLHF.

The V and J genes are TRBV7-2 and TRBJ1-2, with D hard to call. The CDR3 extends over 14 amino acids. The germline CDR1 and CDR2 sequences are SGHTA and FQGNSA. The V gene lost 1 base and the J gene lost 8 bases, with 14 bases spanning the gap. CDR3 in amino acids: CASSLVSRSPGYTF. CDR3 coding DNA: TGTGCCAGCAGCTTAGTTTCACGATCCCCAGGCTACACCTTC. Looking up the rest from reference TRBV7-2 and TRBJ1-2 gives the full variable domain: GAGVSQSPSNKVTEKGKDVELRCDPISGHTALYWYRQSLGQGLEFLIYFQGNSAPDKSGLPSDRFSAERTGGSVSTLTIQRTQQEDSAVYLCASSLVSRSPGYTFGSGTRLTVV.

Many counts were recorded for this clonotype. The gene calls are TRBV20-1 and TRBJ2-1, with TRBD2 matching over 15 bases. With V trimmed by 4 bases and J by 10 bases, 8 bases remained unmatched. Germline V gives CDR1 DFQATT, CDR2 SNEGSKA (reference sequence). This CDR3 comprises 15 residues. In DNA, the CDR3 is TGCAGTGCTACCCCTGGACTAGCGGGGGGGAGGGAGCAGTTCTTC. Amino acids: CSATPGLAGGREQFF.

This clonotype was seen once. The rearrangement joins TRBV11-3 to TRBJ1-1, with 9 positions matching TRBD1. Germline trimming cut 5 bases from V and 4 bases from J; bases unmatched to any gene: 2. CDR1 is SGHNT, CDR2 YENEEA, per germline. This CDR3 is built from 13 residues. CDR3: CASSVTGGTEAFF. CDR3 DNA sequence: TGTGCCAGCAGCGTGACAGGGGGCACTGAAGCTTTCTTT.

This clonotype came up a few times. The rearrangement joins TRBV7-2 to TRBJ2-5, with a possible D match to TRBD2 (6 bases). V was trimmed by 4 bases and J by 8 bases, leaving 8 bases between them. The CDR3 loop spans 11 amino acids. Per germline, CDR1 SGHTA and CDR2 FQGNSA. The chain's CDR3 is CASSSGGTQYF. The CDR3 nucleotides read TGTGCCAGCAGCTCCGGGGGAACCCAGTACTTC.